This is a list of T cell receptor beta chains from one sample in a study of CD8 T cells in Susac syndrome. A single record per CDR3 protein comes from TCRdb applying MiXCR to the immunoSEQ multiplex PCR reads. This sample has approximately 120,000 distinct CDR3 sequences, with about 93% found just once. Source material: CD4+ T cells from PBMCs. The receptors originated from a human donor in good health. Each CDR3 is given with its conserved first and last residue. Each record gives: J gene, D gene, V gene, CDR3 protein, CDR3 DNA. The D gene is left open where the match is weak.

J gene: TRBJ1-2; D gene: -; V gene: TRBV4-3; CDR3 protein: CASSQDLQGDYGYTF; CDR3 DNA: TGCGCCAGCAGCCAAGATCTGCAGGGCGACTATGGCTACACCTTC
J gene: TRBJ1-3; D gene: -; V gene: TRBV5-1; CDR3 protein: CASSSSGASGNTIYF; CDR3 DNA: TGCGCCAGCAGCTCTTCAGGGGCCTCTGGAAACACCATATATTTT
J gene: TRBJ2-2; D gene: TRBD2; V gene: TRBV28; CDR3 protein: CASLGLAGVTGELFF; CDR3 DNA: TGTGCCAGTCTGGGACTAGCGGGAGTAACCGGGGAGCTGTTTTTT
J gene: TRBJ1-6; D gene: -; V gene: TRBV3-1; CDR3 protein: CASSLPRNSPLHF; CDR3 DNA: TGTGCCAGCAGCCTCCCCAGGAATTCACCCCTCCACTTT
J gene: TRBJ1-1; D gene: TRBD1; V gene: TRBV4-1; CDR3 protein: CASSHTGTGSRTEAFF; CDR3 DNA: TGCGCCAGCAGCCACACCGGGACAGGGAGTAGGACTGAAGCTTTCTTT
J gene: TRBJ2-7; D gene: TRBD1; V gene: TRBV6-1; CDR3 protein: CASSNRQGQQYF; CDR3 DNA: TGTGCCAGCAGTAACAGACAGGGCCAGCAGTACTTC
J gene: TRBJ2-1; D gene: TRBD2; V gene: TRBV2; CDR3 protein: CASRHPRTRGNEQFF; CDR3 DNA: TGTGCCAGCAGGCACCCCCGGACTAGAGGCAATGAGCAGTTCTTC
J gene: TRBJ2-3; D gene: -; V gene: TRBV7-8; CDR3 protein: CASSVRGPTDTQYF; CDR3 DNA: TGTGCCAGCAGCGTCCGGGGCCCCACAGATACGCAGTATTTT
J gene: TRBJ1-5; D gene: -; V gene: TRBV7-2; CDR3 protein: CASSLQGSNQPQHF; CDR3 DNA: TGTGCCAGCAGCCTACAAGGGAGCAATCAGCCCCAGCATTTT
J gene: TRBJ2-3; D gene: -; V gene: TRBV7-2; CDR3 protein: CASSFWSDTQYF; CDR3 DNA: TGTGCCAGCAGCTTTTGGTCAGATACGCAGTATTTT
J gene: TRBJ2-4; D gene: -; V gene: TRBV2; CDR3 protein: CASSGSGFAKNIQYF; CDR3 DNA: TGTGCCAGCAGTGGCTCTGGGTTCGCCAAAAACATTCAGTACTTC
J gene: TRBJ2-1; D gene: TRBD2; V gene: TRBV4-3; CDR3 protein: CASSQPGGDEQFF; CDR3 DNA: TGCGCCAGCAGCCAGCCGGGAGGGGATGAGCAGTTCTTC
J gene: TRBJ2-7; D gene: TRBD2; V gene: TRBV6-5; CDR3 protein: CASSSLAGAPDEQYF; CDR3 DNA: TGTGCCAGCAGTTCTTTAGCGGGGGCCCCGGACGAGCAGTACTTC
J gene: TRBJ2-7; D gene: -; V gene: TRBV7-8; CDR3 protein: CTSSLVNYEQYF; CDR3 DNA: TGTACCAGCAGCTTAGTGAACTACGAGCAGTACTTC
J gene: TRBJ1-5; D gene: TRBD1; V gene: TRBV15; CDR3 protein: CATSRTGTGALDQPQHF; CDR3 DNA: TGTGCCACCAGCAGAACCGGGACAGGGGCTCTGGATCAGCCCCAGCATTTT